This TCR beta chain is from a study of blood T cell repertoires in COVID-19 (dated by TCRdb to about 2020). With regard to the full study: Collaborator samples came from the United States, Italy and Spain and covered acute and convalescent phases of COVID-19. The prospective study material was composed of cDNA or gDNA derived from T cells, B-cell-depleted T cells, or PBMCs. The dataset comprised deeply sampled blood TCRbeta repertoires from subjects exposed to, actively infected with, or recovered from COVID-19. A freely available public database, intended as a resource for researchers studying the immune response to SARS-CoV-2, is where the repertoires were released. The sample metadata nearly always contained a de-identified subject ID, COVID-19 status, age in years and sex. The samples were drawn from two sources: the first 160 participants of the ongoing ImmuneRACE study, and 1,000 to 1,500 subjects contributed by 6 global collaborators. HLA class I and class II types, where available, came from metadata supplied by the sample provider rather than from assay-based typing. What the research found in general, with its limitations: How much clinical and demographic metadata was included differed by source and by participant, and the metadata was provided uncurated.

TCRbeta CDR3 regions were amplified from genomic DNA using the immunoSEQ Assay, a bias-controlled multiplex PCR. Per the authors' processing: Within the assay, amplification of reference gene primers was used to estimate how many nucleated cells each sample contained. To quantify the absolute abundance of each unique TCRbeta CDR3 rearrangement, sequence reads were collapsed and filtered. Productive Simpson clonality was computed per sample as the square root of Simpson's diversity index over productive rearrangements. In TCRdb, the immuneACCESS table is reduced to in-frame sequences with V and J assigned. These tables do not hold every clone; where another copy was compared, an unresolved V gene accounts for under half, and the others remain unexplained. V and J calls and clone size are copied from that table; D and trimming were computed from the DNA. For this sample the table gives fewer than 350,000 clones, of which roughly 89% were detected only once. The ten largest make up roughly 1.5% of the sample.

In the prospective study, participants were about 18 to 95 years old, resided in 24 geographic areas of the United States, and were enrolled through a virtual design. In the prospective study, participants were assigned to cohorts based on the clinical history participants reported in a screening survey and a study questionnaire. In the prospective study, mobile phlebotomists collected whole blood, serum and a nasopharyngeal or oropharyngeal swab from each participant. Prospective study participants could optionally give additional blood draws and questionnaires over an approximately two-month period. Prospective study blood samples were shipped either frozen or at room temperature before DNA extraction. Note on this clone: Which antigen it targets is not known. Base qualities are missing; no much larger clone stands one base away.

CDR1 KGHDR and CDR2 SFDVKD were looked up in the germline V gene. The cysteine opens and the phenylalanine closes a CDR3 of 14 amino acids. Solely the CDR3 DNA is kept, with 42 bases framed from the first base. Trimming takes 5 bases off V and 0 bases off J; junction bases not matched to a gene: 0. The chain links TRBV24-1 with TRBJ1-2, with 9 bases aligning to TRBD1. This TCR was sampled from a woman between 18 and 29 years old with acute COVID-19. Sequenced input: PBMCs or T cells enriched from blood (not recorded which). The DNA sequence is given as TGTGCCACCAGTGGGACAGGGGCTAACTATGGCTACACCTTC. Its translation is CATSGTGANYGYTF.